A selection of T cell receptor beta chains follows, all from one sample in a study of cytomegalovirus exposure and HLA in healthy donors. Only in-frame clones appear in the TCRdb table, and some are missing; sequencing was by immunoSEQ multiplex PCR. The data contain 130,000 or so clones, approximately 74% of them singletons. The specimen was PBMCs. Receptor source: a male donor in good health and CMV-seronegative. Each CDR3 is given with its conserved first and last residue. The D gene is left open where the match is weak. Some rows have no size entry. The others give once, few or many, or a class for an expanded clone.

J gene: TRBJ2-7
clone size: few
D gene: TRBD1
V gene: TRBV6-5
CDR3 DNA: TGTGCCAGCGGCCCCGGGACAGCTTCCTACGAGCAGTACTTC
CDR3 protein: CASGPGTASYEQYF

J gene: TRBJ1-2
clone size: NA
D gene: TRBD1
V gene: TRBV9
CDR3 DNA: TGTGCCAGCAGCGTAGCGGAGGGGGCTGACTATGGCTACACCTTC
CDR3 protein: CASSVAEGADYGYTF

J gene: TRBJ2-2
clone size: NA
D gene: NA
V gene: TRBV7-2
CDR3 DNA: TGTGCCAGCAGCCGGAGTCTAATATACACCGGGGAGCTGTTTTTT
CDR3 protein: CASSRSLIYTGELFF

J gene: TRBJ1-1
clone size: few
D gene: NA
V gene: TRBV29-1
CDR3 DNA: TGCAGCGTTGAAGTTAGGGGGGGCCGTAGCACTGAAGCTTTCTTT
CDR3 protein: CSVEVRGGRSTEAFF

J gene: TRBJ2-1
clone size: NA
D gene: NA
V gene: TRBV28
CDR3 DNA: TGTGCCAGCAGTTTATGGCGGGACAATGAGCAGTTCTTC
CDR3 protein: CASSLWRDNEQFF

J gene: TRBJ1-5
clone size: NA
D gene: TRBD1
V gene: TRBV7-9
CDR3 DNA: TGTGCCAGCAGCGCGGGACAGGGTTATCAGCCCCAGCATTTT
CDR3 protein: CASSAGQGYQPQHF

J gene: TRBJ1-2
clone size: once
D gene: TRBD1
V gene: TRBV28
CDR3 DNA: TGTGCCAGCAGTTTCTCCCGGACAGGGGAGTATGGCTACACCTTC
CDR3 protein: CASSFSRTGEYGYTF

J gene: TRBJ1-3
clone size: NA
D gene: NA
V gene: TRBV4-2
CDR3 DNA: TGTGCCAGCAGCCAAGATCATAGGGGCTTCTCTGGAAACACCATATATTTT
CDR3 protein: CASSQDHRGFSGNTIYF

J gene: TRBJ2-2
clone size: NA
D gene: NA
V gene: TRBV11-3
CDR3 DNA: TGTGCCAGCAGCTTAGATGGTGGACAACCCGGGGAGCTGTTTTTT
CDR3 protein: CASSLDGGQPGELFF

J gene: TRBJ1-6
clone size: once
D gene: TRBD1
V gene: TRBV28
CDR3 DNA: TGTGCCAGCAGTTTTGACAGGGTATCCTATAATTCACCCCTCCACTTT
CDR3 protein: CASSFDRVSYNSPLHF